The 4 T cell receptor beta chains given below trace back to one sample, sequenced in a study of cytomegalovirus exposure and HLA in healthy donors. PCR primers comprised 60 Vbeta and 13 Jbeta primers. Sequencing was performed with immunoSEQ multiplex PCR; in TCRdb, only in-frame clones are kept and a portion is missing. The repertoire includes some 150,000 clones, about 65% of them detected once, and over 2.5% sits in the top ten. Sequencing was done on a sample of PBMCs. The receptor set was obtained from a young woman in good health and CMV-seronegative.

This sequence joins TRBV7-2 and TRBJ2-7; maybe TRBD1 (6 bases). Germline loops: CDR1 SGHTA, CDR2 FQGNSA. The CDR3 runs 15 residues. Trimming pared 5 bases from V and 3 bases from J, leaving 17 bases between. CDR3 region: CASSPARDTNYEQYF. CDR3 nucleotides: TGTGCCAGCAGCCCCGCGAGGGACACTAACTACGAGCAGTACTTC.

This CDR3 reads CASSFIAGEEYGYTF. CDR3 DNA: TGTGCCAGCAGCTTTATCGCAGGGGAAGAATATGGCTACACCTTC. This chain uses TRBV11-2 with TRBJ1-2, with a possible D match to TRBD1 (6 bases). Trimming removed 3 bases at V and 5 bases at J, with 16 bases between. The germline V gene has CDR1 SGHAT and CDR2 FQNNGV. The CDR3 runs to 15 residues.

J is TRBJ2-1 and V is TRBV7-6; 13 positions agree with TRBD2. The length of the CDR3 is 14 residues. Germline V gives CDR1 SGHVS, CDR2 FNYEAQ. The J segment lost 5 bases and the V segment lost 8 bases, leaving 3 bases of the junction unmatched. CDR3 sequence reads: CASVGLAGHNEQFF. CDR3 DNA sequence: TGTGCCAGCGTGGGACTAGCGGGACACAATGAGCAGTTCTTC.

This chain links TRBV7-9 with TRBJ2-7, with D maybe TRBD1 (6 bases). Trimming removed 6 bases from V and 1 base from J, with 16 bases in between. The CDR3 totals 15 residues. Germline CDR1 is SEHNR and CDR2 is FQNEAQ (reference sequence). The CDR3 protein is CASSSQWTASYEQYF. The CDR3 DNA sequence: TGTGCCAGCAGTTCGCAATGGACAGCTTCCTACGAGCAGTACTTC. Complete variable domain (other parts from reference TRBV7-9 and TRBJ2-7): DTGVSQNPRHKITKRGQNVTFRCDPISEHNRLYWYRQTLGQGPEFLTYFQNEAQLEKSRLLSDRFSAERPKGSFSTLEIQRTEQGDSAMYLCASSSQWTASYEQYFGPGTRLTVT.